A single sample is the source of the 23 T cell receptor beta chains below, sequenced in a study of T-cell reconstitution after alpha-beta-depleted transplantation in children. Unique molecular identifiers were incorporated into the prepared TCRbeta library. TCRdb used MiXCR to reprocess the PCR reads, holding one entry per CDR3 protein. The sample lists approximately 83,000 distinct CDR3 sequences, roughly 8.4% occurring once. The sequencing here drew on PBMCs from the stem cell graft donor, taken from the stem cell graft. These receptors all stem from a human donor who donated a stem cell graft to a child with congenital amegakaryocytic thrombocytopenia.

This clonotype occurred many times. The rearrangement links TRBV5-1 to TRBJ2-7; 10 bases match TRBD1. Unmatched junction bases numbered 7, after V lost 4 bases and J lost 3 bases. From germline, CDR1 is SGHRS and CDR2 YFSETQ. The CDR3 is made up of 15 amino acids. The CDR3 coding sequence is TGCGCCAGCAGCCTAACCGGGACAGGGGACTACGAGCAGTACTTC. Its translation is CASSLTGTGDYEQYF.

This clonotype was seen repeatedly, ten times or more. The chain joins TRBV2 to TRBJ2-7; 10 positions match TRBD1. The CDR3 consists of 15 residues. Germline V gene data show CDR1 as SNHLY and CDR2 as FYNNEI. V shed 3 bases and J 4 bases; nucleotides not matched to a gene: 6. CDR3 sequence (DNA): TGTGCCAGCAGTGACTATGGGACAGGGGCATACGAGCAGTACTTC. It is translated as CASSDYGTGAYEQYF.

The sample holds many counts of this clonotype. The rearrangement links TRBV30 to TRBJ1-2; D is possibly TRBD1 (5 bases). V was clipped by 0 bases and J by 8 bases, with 7 bases between them. Looked up from germline, CDR1 is GTSNPN and CDR2 is SVGIG (reference sequence). This CDR3 is built from 11 residues. The CDR3 loop reads CAWSVRGGYTF. The CDR3 region has the DNA TGTGCCTGGAGTGTACGGGGGGGCTACACCTTC.

This clonotype was found many times. This rearrangement joins TRBV7-8 to TRBJ1-3, with no clear D. V was pared by 4 bases and J by 4 bases, with 11 bases between. The CDR3 has 14 residues. Germline loops: CDR1 SGHVS, CDR2 FQNEAQ. CDR3 sequence reads: CASSSYPTGNTIYF. The CDR3 region has the DNA TGTGCCAGCAGCTCCTACCCGACGGGAAACACCATATATTTT.

At least ten counts were recorded for this clonotype. The chain has TRBV12-3 or TRBV12-4 and TRBJ1-5; 7 nucleotides match TRBD1. V shed 6 bases and J 2 bases; nucleotides not matched to a gene: 4. This CDR3 spans 14 amino acids. The CDR3 loop reads CASRGGQGNQPQHF. In DNA, the CDR3 is TGTGCCAGCAGGGGCGGACAGGGCAATCAGCCCCAGCATTTT.

Many counts were recorded for this clonotype. The chain joins TRBV4-3 to TRBJ2-6; D call uncertain. From germline, CDR1 is LGHNA and CDR2 YSLEER. Between the trimmed V and J ends, which lost 3 bases and 0 bases, there was a span of 9 bases. The CDR3 has 16 residues. CDR3 sequence: CASSQAIGSGANVLTF. CDR3 sequence (DNA): TGCGCCAGCAGCCAGGCTATTGGCTCTGGGGCCAACGTCCTGACTTTC.

This clonotype has at least ten counts. The DNA of the CDR3 is TGTGCCAGCAGCCCCGGACGTGGGACCACAGATACGCAGTATTTT. Protein sequence: CASSPGRGTTDTQYF. The V call is TRBV5-5, the J call TRBJ2-3; D may match TRBD1 or TRBD2 (5 bases each). The length of the CDR3 is 15 residues. The germline V gene has CDR1 SGHKS and CDR2 YYEKEE (reference sequence). V lost 4 bases, J lost 2 bases, and 14 bases lay in between.

The table lists this clonotype with many counts. One junction end does not reproduce the germline sequence, and a read error may be involved. This chain links TRBV5-1 with TRBJ2-1, with D unclear. Germline V lookup: CDR1 SGHRS, CDR2 YFSETQ. CDR3 length equals 13 residues. CDR3 in amino acids: CASSLDSHNEQFF. In DNA form, the CDR3 reads TGCGCCAGCAGCTTGGACTCCCACAATGAGCAGTTCTTC.

Ten or more counts support this clonotype. The V gene is TRBV29-1, the J gene TRBJ2-1; TRBD2 aligns across 10 bases. The CDR3 contains 16 residues. Trimming removed 0 bases from V and 5 bases from J; junction bases left unmatched: 7. The germline gives CDR1 SQVTM, CDR2 ANQGSEA. CDR3 residues: CSVEDPLAGDNNEQFF. For the CDR3, the DNA is TGCAGCGTTGAAGATCCCCTAGCGGGGGACAACAATGAGCAGTTCTTC.

This clonotype was observed many times. The rearrangement joins TRBV7-8 to TRBJ2-1, with unresolved D. The CDR3 covers 13 residues. Germline CDR1 and CDR2: SGHVS and FQNEAQ. The V and J ends lost 1 base and 6 bases respectively, with 7 bases between them. Here the CDR3 reads CASSLGSANEQFF. CDR3 nucleotides: TGTGCCAGCAGCTTAGGTTCGGCCAATGAGCAGTTCTTC.

This clonotype appeared many times. The rearrangement uses TRBV5-1 and TRBJ2-3, with 8 bases matching TRBD2. Germline lookup yields CDR1 SGHRS and CDR2 YFSETQ. There are 17 residues in the CDR3. The ends lost 2 bases at V and 3 bases at J; junction bases unmatched: 11. The CDR3 region is CASSLPTNIAGTDTQYF. CDR3 DNA sequence: TGCGCCAGCAGCTTACCAACCAATATAGCGGGGACAGATACGCAGTATTTT.

Ten or more counts support this clonotype. This chain joins TRBV6-1 and TRBJ1-4; possibly TRBD1 for D (5 bases). CDR1 and CDR2 from the germline V gene are MNHNS and SASEGT. The CDR3 sequence is 14 residues long. V gave up 7 bases and J gave up 5 bases, with 14 bases separating them. CDR3 sequence reads: CASNAWGPNEKLFF. CDR3 DNA: TGTGCCAGCAATGCGTGGGGACCGAATGAAAAACTGTTTTTT.

This clonotype was observed at least ten times. For the CDR3, the DNA is TGCGCCAGCAGCTTGGAGTATACTGGAAACACCATATATTTT. It codes for CASSLEYTGNTIYF. The genes are TRBV5-1 and TRBJ1-3; D gene ambiguous. The CDR3 is made up of 14 amino acids. Trimming took off 0 bases at V and 2 bases at J, with 6 bases between the two ends. Germline CDR1 is SGHRS and CDR2 is YFSETQ.

Many counts were recorded for this clonotype. The rearrangement links TRBV2 to TRBJ2-7; TRBD2 matches at 8 bases. The CDR3 has 13 residues. The V segment lost 6 bases and the J segment 4 bases; nucleotides outside the gene matches: 5. Per germline, CDR1 SNHLY and CDR2 FYNNEI. CDR3 residues: CASRTAGVYEQYF. DNA of the CDR3: TGTGCCAGCAGAACAGCGGGAGTATACGAGCAGTACTTC. Based on the CDR3 plus reference TRBV2 and TRBJ2-7, the full variable domain is EPEVTQTPSHQVTQMGQEVILRCVPISNHLYFYWYRQILGQKVEFLVSFYNNEISEKSEIFDDQFSVERPDGSNFTLKIRSTKLEDSAMYFCASRTAGVYEQYFGPGTRLTVT.

There are many counts of this clonotype. V usage is TRBV5-4 and J usage is TRBJ2-7; 8 positions agree with TRBD2. The CDR3 has 13 amino acids. Unmatched junction bases numbered 1, after V lost 3 bases and J lost 2 bases. Germline CDR1 is SGHNT and CDR2 is YYREEE (reference sequence). The CDR3 region is CASSSAGAYEQYF. The CDR3 coding sequence is TGTGCCAGCAGCTCAGCGGGGGCCTACGAGCAGTACTTC.

In its sample, this clonotype was seen many times. The V gene is TRBV6-4, the J gene TRBJ2-6; 8 bases fit TRBD1. Germline values: CDR1 MRHNA, CDR2 SNTAGT. The CDR3 sequence is 18 residues long. V was clipped by 5 bases and J by 2 bases; unmatched bases: 11. This chain's CDR3 is CASSLTGAQQAGANVLTF. The CDR3 region has the DNA TGTGCCAGCAGTCTGACAGGGGCTCAACAAGCTGGGGCCAACGTCCTGACTTTC.

This clonotype showed up many times. V gene TRBV6-5 combines with J gene TRBJ1-1; D gene uncertain. The CDR3 spans 11 residues. V dropped 6 bases and J dropped 0 bases, with 2 bases sitting between them. Per the germline V gene, CDR1 is MNHEY and CDR2 is SVGAGI. The CDR3 coding sequence is TGTGCCAGCAGAATGAACACTGAAGCTTTCTTT. It yields the protein CASRMNTEAFF.

Notes on this clonotype: This may arise from a read error, as a much more abundant clone is one base away. V is TRBV6-1 and J is TRBJ1-1; D unresolved. Trimming cost V 4 bases and J 11 bases, with 14 bases left between them. Germline loops: CDR1 MNHNS, CDR2 SASEGT. This CDR3 contains 12 residues. The CDR3 nucleotides read TGTGCCAGCAGTGGCCCCGCGGGGTCGGCTTTCTTT. Amino acid sequence: CASSGPAGSAFF.

This clonotype was seen many times. This sequence joins TRBV5-5 and TRBJ1-1, with TRBD1 identical over 9 bases. Germline trimming cut 4 bases from V and 5 bases from J; bases unmatched to any gene: 6. There are 14 residues in the CDR3. Germline CDR1 SGHKS, CDR2 YYEKEE (reference sequence). DNA for the CDR3: TGTGCCAGCAGCAAAGGACAGGGGTGGACTGAAGCTTTCTTT. Translated, it gives CASSKGQGWTEAFF.

The genes are TRBV7-2 and TRBJ1-1, with no clear D. The germline V gene encodes CDR1 SGHTA and CDR2 FQGNSA. CDR3 length: 13 amino acids. V lost 6 bases and J 6 bases, leaving 14 bases between the germline ends. The CDR3, as DNA: TGTGCCAGCAGTCCCGGACCGAGCCCTGAAGCTTTCTTT. Encoded protein: CASSPGPSPEAFF.

This clonotype was counted ten times or more. The DNA of the CDR3 is TGTGCCAGCAGCCCACGGCCGGGACAGGGACTCTCAAACACTGAAGCTTTCTTT. Amino acid sequence: CASSPRPGQGLSNTEAFF. The V call is TRBV11-2, the J call TRBJ1-1; 9 positions match TRBD1. CDR3 size: 18 residues. Germline assignment: CDR1 SGHAT and CDR2 FQNNGV. Trimming took 5 bases from V and 2 from J; bases not matched to a gene: 15.

This clonotype appeared a few times. The chain carries TRBV24-1 and TRBJ2-3, with D uncertain. V lost 3 bases and J 5 bases, leaving 20 bases between the germline ends. There are 17 residues in the CDR3. The germline gives CDR1 KGHDR, CDR2 SFDVKD. The CDR3 region has the DNA TGTGCCACCAGTGATACCGCCCTAACCCAGGCCAAAGATACGCAGTATTTT. Its translation is CATSDTALTQAKDTQYF.

The rearrangement links TRBV12-3 or TRBV12-4 to TRBJ2-7, with a weak D call TRBD1 (6 bases). V shed 1 base and J shed 3 bases, with 7 bases lying between them. CDR3 length equals 13 residues. This CDR3 reads CASSLGDNYEQYF. CDR3 DNA: TGTGCCAGCAGTTTAGGGGACAACTACGAGCAGTACTTC.